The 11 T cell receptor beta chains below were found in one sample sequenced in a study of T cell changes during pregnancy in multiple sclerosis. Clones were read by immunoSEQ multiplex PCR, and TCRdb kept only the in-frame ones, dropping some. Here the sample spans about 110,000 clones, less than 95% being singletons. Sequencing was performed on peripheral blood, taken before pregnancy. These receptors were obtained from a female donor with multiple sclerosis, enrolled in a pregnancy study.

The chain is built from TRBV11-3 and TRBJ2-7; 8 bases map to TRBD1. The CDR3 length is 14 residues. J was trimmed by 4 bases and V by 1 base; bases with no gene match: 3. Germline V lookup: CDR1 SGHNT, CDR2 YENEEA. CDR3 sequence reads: CASSLGQGQYEQYF. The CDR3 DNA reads TGTGCCAGCAGCTTAGGACAGGGGCAATACGAGCAGTACTTC.

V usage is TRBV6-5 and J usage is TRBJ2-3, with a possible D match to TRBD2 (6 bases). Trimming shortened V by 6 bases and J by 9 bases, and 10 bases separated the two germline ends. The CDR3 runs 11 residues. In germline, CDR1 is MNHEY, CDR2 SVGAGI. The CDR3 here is CASRGLSTQYF. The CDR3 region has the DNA TGTGCCAGCAGGGGACTCTCGACGCAGTATTTT.

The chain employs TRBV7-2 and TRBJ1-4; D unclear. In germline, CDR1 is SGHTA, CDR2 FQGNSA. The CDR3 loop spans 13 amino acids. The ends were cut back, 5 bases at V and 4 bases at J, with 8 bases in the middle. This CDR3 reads CASSPSSNEKLFF. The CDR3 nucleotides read TGTGCCAGCAGCCCGAGTAGTAATGAAAAACTGTTTTTT.

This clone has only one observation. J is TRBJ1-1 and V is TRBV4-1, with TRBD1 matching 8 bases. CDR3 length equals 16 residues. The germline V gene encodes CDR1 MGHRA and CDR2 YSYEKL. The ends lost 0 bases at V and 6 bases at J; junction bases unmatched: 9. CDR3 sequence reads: CASSQDTGGLYPEAFF. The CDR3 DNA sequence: TGCGCCAGCAGCCAAGATACAGGGGGGTTATACCCTGAAGCTTTCTTT.

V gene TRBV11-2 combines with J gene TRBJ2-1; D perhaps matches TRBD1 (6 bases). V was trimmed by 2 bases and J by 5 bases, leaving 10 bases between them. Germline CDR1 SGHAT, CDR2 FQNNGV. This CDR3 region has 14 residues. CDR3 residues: CASSLRTENNEQFF. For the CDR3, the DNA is TGTGCCAGCAGCTTAAGGACAGAGAACAATGAGCAGTTCTTC.

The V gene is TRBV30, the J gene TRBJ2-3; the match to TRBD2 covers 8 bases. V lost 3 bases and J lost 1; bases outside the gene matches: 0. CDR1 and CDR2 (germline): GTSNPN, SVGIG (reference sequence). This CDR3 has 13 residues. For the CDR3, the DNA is TGTGCCTGGAGGACTAGCGGCACAGATACGCAGTATTTT. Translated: CAWRTSGTDTQYF.

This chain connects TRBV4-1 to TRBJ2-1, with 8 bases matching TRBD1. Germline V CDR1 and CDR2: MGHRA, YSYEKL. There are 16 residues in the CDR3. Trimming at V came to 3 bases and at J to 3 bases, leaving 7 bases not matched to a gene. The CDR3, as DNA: TGCGCCAGCAGCCAGTGGGCAGGGGGCGTCTACAATGAGCAGTTCTTC. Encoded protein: CASSQWAGGVYNEQFF.

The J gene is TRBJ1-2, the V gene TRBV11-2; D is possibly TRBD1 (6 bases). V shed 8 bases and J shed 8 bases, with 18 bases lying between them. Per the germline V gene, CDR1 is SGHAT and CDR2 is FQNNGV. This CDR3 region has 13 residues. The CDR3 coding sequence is TGTGCCAGCTCCGCGACAGGCGGTTCCGGCTACACCTTC. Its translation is CASSATGGSGYTF.

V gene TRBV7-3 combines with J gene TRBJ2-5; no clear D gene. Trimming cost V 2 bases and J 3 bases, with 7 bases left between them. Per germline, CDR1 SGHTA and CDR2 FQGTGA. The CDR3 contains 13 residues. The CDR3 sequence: CASSLYSEETQYF. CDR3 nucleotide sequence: TGTGCCAGCAGCTTATATTCGGAAGAGACCCAGTACTTC. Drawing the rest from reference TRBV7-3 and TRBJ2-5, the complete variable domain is GAGVSQTPSNKVTEKGKYVELRCDPISGHTALYWYRQSLGQGPEFLIYFQGTGAADDSGLPNDRFFAVRPEGSVSTLKIQRTERGDSAVYLCASSLYSEETQYFGPGTRLLVL.

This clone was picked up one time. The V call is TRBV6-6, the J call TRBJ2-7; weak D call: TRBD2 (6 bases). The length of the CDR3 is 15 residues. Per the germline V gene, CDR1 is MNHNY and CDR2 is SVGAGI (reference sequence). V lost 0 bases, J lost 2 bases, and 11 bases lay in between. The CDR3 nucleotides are TGTGCCAGCAGTTACTCTGCTAGCGAGACCTACGAGCAGTACTTC. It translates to CASSYSASETYEQYF.

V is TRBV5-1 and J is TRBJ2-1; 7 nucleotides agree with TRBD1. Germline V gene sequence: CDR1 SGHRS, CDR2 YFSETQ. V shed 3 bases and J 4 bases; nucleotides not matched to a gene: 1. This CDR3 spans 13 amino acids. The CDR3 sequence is CASSSTGYNEQFF. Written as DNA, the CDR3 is TGCGCCAGCAGCTCGACAGGGTACAATGAGCAGTTCTTC.